The 3 T cell receptor beta chains below come from one sample, sequenced in a study of blood T cell repertoires in COVID-19. The assay was immunoSEQ multiplex PCR, and TCRdb's table has in-frame clones only and misses some. The top ten hold 40% to 55% of the sample, which has under 30,000 clones, 80% seen once. What was sequenced was peripheral blood. Every receptor here comes from a woman in her seventies with acute or convalescent COVID-19.

The table lists this clone with a count of one. The chain uses TRBV18 and TRBJ1-4; maybe TRBD1 (5 bases). CDR1 KGHSH and CDR2 LQKENI come from the germline V gene. V gave up 11 bases and J gave up 3 bases, with 13 bases separating them. This CDR3 spans 13 amino acids. The CDR3 region has the DNA TGTGCCTCGTGGCGGGGGTCTAATGAAAAACTGTTTTTT. Translating gives CASWRGSNEKLFF.

The chain links TRBV5-6 to TRBJ1-1, with TRBD1 matching 7 bases. With 2 bases clipped from V and 0 bases from J, the junction kept 4 bases outside the gene matches. CDR1 is SGHDT and CDR2 is YYEEEE in the germline V gene. This CDR3 is built from 15 residues. CDR3 DNA: TGTGCCAGCAGCTTCCGGACAGGCTTGAACACTGAAGCTTTCTTT. It specifies CASSFRTGLNTEAFF.

This chain joins TRBV14 and TRBJ1-1, with D perhaps matching TRBD1 (5 bases). The CDR3 has 15 amino acids. The germline V and J ends were trimmed by 4 bases and 5 bases, with 17 bases remaining between them. The germline V gene encodes CDR1 SGHDN and CDR2 FVKESK. The CDR3 sequence: CASSPGGGLRTEAFF. In DNA form, the CDR3 reads TGTGCCAGCAGCCCGGGTGGGGGGTTGCGTACTGAAGCTTTCTTT.